The rows below give T cell receptor beta chains drawn from one sample of a study of cytomegalovirus exposure and HLA in healthy donors. Sequenced by immunoSEQ multiplex PCR; TCRdb stores in-frame clones only, minus some. This sample carries about 120,000 clones, about 80% of them seen once, and the ten largest clones take less than 3%. Sequencing used PBMCs. Receptor source: a man younger than 45 in good health and CMV-seronegative. The CDR3 runs from the conserved cysteine through the conserved F or W. The D gene is left open where the match is weak. Not all rows give a size; the values are once, few, many and, for expanded clones, a class.

v_call	j_call	d_call	clone_size	cdr3_aa	cdr3_nt
TRBV28	TRBJ1-1	.	.	CASSPPGENPEAFF	TGTGCCAGCAGTCCCCCAGGGGAGAACCCTGAAGCTTTCTTT
TRBV27	TRBJ1-2	TRBD1	.	CASSPGQGVYGYTF	TGTGCCAGCAGTCCGGGACAGGGGGTGTATGGCTACACCTTC
TRBV10-3	TRBJ2-7	TRBD1	.	CAISAGQGAYEQYF	TGTGCCATCAGTGCAGGACAGGGGGCTTACGAGCAGTACTTC
TRBV28	TRBJ2-1	TRBD2	.	CASSLSAGLAGGGEQFF	TGTGCCAGCAGTTTATCTGCGGGACTAGCGGGAGGCGGTGAGCAGTTCTTC
TRBV11-3	TRBJ1-2	.	.	CASSLGRAELTNYGYPF	TGTGCCAGCAGCTTAGGCAGGGCCGAACTAACTAACTATGGCTACCCCTTC
TRBV29-1	TRBJ2-5	.	.	CSVLASARETQYF	TGCAGCGTGCTCGCCTCGGCCAGGGAGACCCAGTACTTC
TRBV27	TRBJ2-2	TRBD2	.	CASSLSGRAVYTGELFF	TGTGCCAGCAGTTTATCCGGGAGGGCCGTATACACCGGGGAGCTGTTTTTT
TRBV7-6	TRBJ2-7	.	.	CASSPISGSGAAYEQYF	TGTGCCAGCAGCCCCATTTCAGGGTCGGGAGCAGCCTACGAGCAGTACTTC
TRBV7-7	TRBJ1-1	.	.	CASSLDPGSTEAFF	TGTGCCAGCAGCTTAGATCCGGGGTCCACTGAAGCTTTCTTT
TRBV30	TRBJ2-5	.	.	CAWSAGQYQETQYF	TGTGCCTGGAGTGCAGGGCAGTACCAAGAGACCCAGTACTTC
TRBV5-1	TRBJ2-5	.	few	CASSLAGSSGQETQYF	TGCGCCAGCAGCTTGGCCGGGTCCAGCGGACAAGAGACCCAGTACTTC
TRBV27	TRBJ2-2	TRBD2	once	CASSFLNSGRADTGELFF	TGTGCCAGCAGTTTCCTAAATAGCGGGAGGGCCGATACCGGGGAGCTGTTTTTT
TRBV2	TRBJ2-6	.	.	CASRGGPIASGANVLTF	TGTGCCAGCAGGGGAGGACCAATCGCATCTGGGGCCAACGTCCTGACTTTC
TRBV7-2	TRBJ1-2	TRBD1	.	CASSWGLGQAVYGYTF	TGTGCCAGCAGCTGGGGCTTGGGACAGGCGGTCTATGGCTACACCTTC
TRBV6-6	TRBJ1-1	.	few	CASKATANTEAFF	TGTGCCAGCAAAGCGACAGCCAACACTGAAGCTTTCTTT